Here is one TCR beta chain with its context. These data come from a study of technical replicates of blood from a few donors. J lost 3 bases, V lost 1 base, and 6 bases had no gene match. Germline CDR1 is SGHVS and CDR2 is FNYEAQ. CDR3 length equals 18 residues. The table came from immunoSEQ multiplex PCR; TCRdb's copy has only in-frame clones and leaves some out. In the table there are tens of thousands of clones, approximately 94% of which are singletons. The receptor was isolated from a human donor in good health. Sequences were obtained from T cells isolated from PBMCs. This chain joins TRBV7-6 and TRBJ2-6, with 10 bases identical to TRBD1. The CDR3 coding sequence is TGTGCCAGCAGCTTAGTGGGACAGGGGATTTTTGGGGCCAACGTCCTGACTTTC. Protein: CASSLVGQGIFGANVLTF.